The 19 T cell receptor beta chains below all came from one sample that was sequenced in a study of T cells expressing NK-cell markers. TCRdb re-called the 5' RACE reads and shows each CDR3 protein once, DNA omitted. Its clone listing holds 400,000 or so distinct CDR3 sequences. Sample: blood T cells: a sorted CD56 or NKG2C T cell subset, CD4+ or CD8+ T cells, or bulk PBMC T cells (not recorded which). The receptor set was obtained from a woman in her 50s in good health.

The chain employs TRBV10-3 and TRBJ2-4; TCRdb reports TRBD1, a call that lacks DNA to check it against. CDR1 ENHRY and CDR2 SYGVKD come from the germline V gene. The CDR3 is 13 residues long. The CDR3 sequence: CAISPGDLNIQYF.

The chain is built from TRBV5-1 and TRBJ2-5; TCRdb returns TRBD1, unconfirmable since there is no DNA. CDR1 and CDR2 (germline): SGHRS, YFSETQ. The CDR3 has 13 residues. The CDR3 here is CASSLGQEETQYF.

CDR3: CASSGGSTTGELFF. The J gene is TRBJ2-2, the V gene TRBV6-5; the D call from TCRdb, TRBD1, cannot be confirmed without DNA. CDR3 length: 14 amino acids. The germline V gene encodes CDR1 MNHEY and CDR2 SVGAGI.

V and J are TRBV27 and TRBJ2-3; TCRdb designates TRBD1, a call that cannot be tested without DNA. The CDR3 spans 15 residues. Germline lookup yields CDR1 MNHEY and CDR2 SMNVEV (reference sequence). The CDR3 reads CASRRQGARTDTQYF.

This rearrangement joins TRBV12-3 or TRBV12-4 to TRBJ1-2. The CDR3 has 14 amino acids. This chain's CDR3 is CASSPSSTHYGYTF.

The chain couples TRBV20-1 to TRBJ1-2; TCRdb gives TRBD1 as the D gene, but with no DNA this cannot be confirmed. Germline CDR1 reads DFQATT; CDR2 reads SNEGSKA (reference sequence). This CDR3 has 13 amino acids. The CDR3 here is CSAARQGAEGYTF.

The gene calls are TRBV4-1 and TRBJ2-2; TCRdb gives TRBD1 as the D gene, but with no DNA this cannot be confirmed. This CDR3 spans 13 amino acids. CDR1 is MGHRA, CDR2 YSYEKL, per germline. CDR3 sequence: CASSQGGDRWLFF.

This chain uses TRBV4-1 with TRBJ2-1; the D call of TRBD2 rests on TCRdb alone, since no DNA is present to check it. The germline V gene has CDR1 MGHRA and CDR2 YSYEKL. CDR3 length: 14 amino acids. This chain's CDR3 is CASSPRDSPNEQFF.

The rearrangement links TRBV2 to TRBJ1-1. CDR3 length: 13 residues. The germline CDR1 and CDR2 sequences are SNHLY and FYNNEI. The CDR3 spells CASLGVGNTEAFF.

J is TRBJ2-1 and V is TRBV24-1. This CDR3 region has 15 residues. CDR1 is KGHDR and CDR2 is SFDVKD in the germline V gene. CDR3 sequence reads: CATSGGQNSYNEQFF.

The chain has TRBV7-3 and TRBJ2-7; the D gene TCRdb calls, TRBD2, cannot be checked with no DNA. The CDR3 consists of 14 residues. Germline-derived CDR1 and CDR2 are SGHTA and FQGTGA. The CDR3 protein is CASSLNSGTYEQYF.

The chain joins TRBV5-4 to TRBJ2-2; TCRdb indicates TRBD1, and absent DNA this call remains unverified. Germline values: CDR1 SGHNT, CDR2 YYREEE (reference sequence). The CDR3 length is 16 residues. The CDR3 loop reads CASSLYGNGGTGELFF.

The chain uses TRBV24-1 and TRBJ2-5; TCRdb names TRBD2, which stays unverified in the absence of DNA. The CDR3 extends over 15 amino acids. Looked up from germline, CDR1 is KGHDR and CDR2 is SFDVKD. Here the CDR3 reads CATSVGGGPRETQYF.

The chain carries TRBV7-2 and TRBJ1-4; TCRdb selects TRBD1, and the lack of DNA leaves this call unchecked. This CDR3 region has 16 residues. The germline CDR1 and CDR2 sequences are SGHTA and FQGNSA. The CDR3 is CASSLIPRTAVRKLFF.

The chain joins TRBV5-1 to TRBJ2-3; as DNA is missing, the TRBD2 call by TCRdb cannot be tested. This CDR3 region has 15 residues. Germline V lookup: CDR1 SGHRS, CDR2 YFSETQ. The CDR3 loop is CASSPMSGFTDTQYF. Variable domain in full (rest from reference TRBV5-1 and TRBJ2-3): KAGVTQTPRYLIKTRGQQVTLSCSPISGHRSVSWYQQTPGQGLQFLFEYFSETQRNKGNFPGRFSGRQFSNSRSEMNVSTLELGDSALYLCASSPMSGFTDTQYFGPGTRLTVL.

The CDR3 loop is CATSTLPRGTGELFF. J is TRBJ2-2 and V is TRBV15; TCRdb proposes TRBD1, but this gene call is untestable without DNA. This CDR3 has 15 residues. The germline CDR1 and CDR2 sequences are LNHNV and YYDKDF (reference sequence).

The CDR3 protein is CASSLESLPGELFF. The chain carries TRBV5-1 and TRBJ2-2. Germline CDR1 is SGHRS and CDR2 is YFSETQ. The CDR3 is made up of 14 amino acids.

The chain joins TRBV20-1 to TRBJ2-2; lacking DNA, the TRBD2 call made by TCRdb goes unchecked. Germline lookup yields CDR1 DFQATT and CDR2 SNEGSKA (reference sequence). This CDR3 contains 15 residues. Here the CDR3 reads CSAPRAGTSDGELFF.

This chain uses TRBV29-1 with TRBJ2-5. Germline CDR1 reads SQVTM; CDR2 reads ANQGSEA. This CDR3 region has 11 residues. The CDR3 protein is CSVLGQETQYF.